This section outlines one T cell receptor (beta chain) sequence together with its context. Its antigen is undetermined. This entry is derived from a study of CD8 T cells in ankylosing spondylitis. Each TCR beta library was made by quantitative 5'-RACE that incorporated molecular barcodes. TCRdb re-called the 5' RACE reads through MiXCR, storing one row per CDR3 protein. The data contain 700,000 to 850,000 distinct CDR3 sequences, roughly 10% of them singletons. Study-level findings and limits: Matched ankylosing spondylitis synovial fluid reportedly showed significant enrichment of disease-linked clones. Ankylosing spondylitis blood appeared to be characterized by a TCR beta motif of 7 to 9 highly homologous variants.

The V and J ends lost 3 bases and 1 base respectively, with 10 bases between them. CDR1 and CDR2 (germline): SGHRS, YFSETQ. The CDR3 is 14 residues long. The J gene is TRBJ2-5, the V gene TRBV5-1; D is ambiguous. This sequence was found in a male donor with ankylosing spondylitis. The sequenced material came from blood, either unsorted or a sorted T cell fraction (not recorded which). The CDR3 DNA is TGCGCCAGCAGCTCCCGCCAGTTCCAAGAGACCCAGTACTTC. This sequence encodes CASSSRQFQETQYF.